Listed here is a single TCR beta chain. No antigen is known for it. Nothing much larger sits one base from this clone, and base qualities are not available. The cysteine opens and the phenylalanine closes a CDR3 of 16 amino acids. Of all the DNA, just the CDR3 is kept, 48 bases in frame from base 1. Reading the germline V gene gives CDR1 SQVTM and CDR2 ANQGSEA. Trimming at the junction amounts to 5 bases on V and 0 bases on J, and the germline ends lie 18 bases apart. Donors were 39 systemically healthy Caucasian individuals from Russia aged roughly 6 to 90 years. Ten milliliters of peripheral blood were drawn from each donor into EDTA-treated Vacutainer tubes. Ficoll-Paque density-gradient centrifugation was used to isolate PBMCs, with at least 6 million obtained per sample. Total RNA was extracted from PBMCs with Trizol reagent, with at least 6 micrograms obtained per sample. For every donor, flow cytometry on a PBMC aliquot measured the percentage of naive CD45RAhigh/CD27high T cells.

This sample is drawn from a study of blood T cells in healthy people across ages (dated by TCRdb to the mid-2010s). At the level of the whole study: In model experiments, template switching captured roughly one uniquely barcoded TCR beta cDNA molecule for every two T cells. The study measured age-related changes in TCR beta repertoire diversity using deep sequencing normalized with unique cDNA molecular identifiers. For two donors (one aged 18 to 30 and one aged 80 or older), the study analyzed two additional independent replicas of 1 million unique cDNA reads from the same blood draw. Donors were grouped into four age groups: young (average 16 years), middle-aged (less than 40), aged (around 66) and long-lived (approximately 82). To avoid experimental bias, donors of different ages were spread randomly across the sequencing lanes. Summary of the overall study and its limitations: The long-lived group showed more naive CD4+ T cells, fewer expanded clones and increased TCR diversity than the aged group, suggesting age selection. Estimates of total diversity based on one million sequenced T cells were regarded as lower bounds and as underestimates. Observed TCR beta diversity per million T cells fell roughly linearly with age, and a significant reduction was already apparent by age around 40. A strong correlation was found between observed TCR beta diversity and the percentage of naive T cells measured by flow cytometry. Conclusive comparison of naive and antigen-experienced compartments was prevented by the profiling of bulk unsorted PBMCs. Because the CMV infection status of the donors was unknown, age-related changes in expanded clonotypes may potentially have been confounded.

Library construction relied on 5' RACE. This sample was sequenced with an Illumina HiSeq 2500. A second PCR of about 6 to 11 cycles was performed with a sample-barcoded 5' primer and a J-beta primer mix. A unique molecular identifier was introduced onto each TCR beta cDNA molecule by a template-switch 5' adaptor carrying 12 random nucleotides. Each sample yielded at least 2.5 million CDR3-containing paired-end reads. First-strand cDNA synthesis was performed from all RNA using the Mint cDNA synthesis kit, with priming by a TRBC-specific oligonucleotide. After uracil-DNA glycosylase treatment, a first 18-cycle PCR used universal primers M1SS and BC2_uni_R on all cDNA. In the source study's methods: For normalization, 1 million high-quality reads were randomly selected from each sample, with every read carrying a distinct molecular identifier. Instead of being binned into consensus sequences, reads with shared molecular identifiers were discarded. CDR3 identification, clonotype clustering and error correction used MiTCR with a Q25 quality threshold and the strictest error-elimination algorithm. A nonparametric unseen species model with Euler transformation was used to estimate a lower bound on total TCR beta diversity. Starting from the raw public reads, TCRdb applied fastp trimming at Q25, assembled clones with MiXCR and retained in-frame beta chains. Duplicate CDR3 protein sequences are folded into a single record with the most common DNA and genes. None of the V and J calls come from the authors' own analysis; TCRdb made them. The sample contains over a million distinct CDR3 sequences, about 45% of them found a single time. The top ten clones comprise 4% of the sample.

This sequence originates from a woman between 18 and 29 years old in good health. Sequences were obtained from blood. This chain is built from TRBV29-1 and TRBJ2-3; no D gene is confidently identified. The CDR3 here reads CSVYRGMYPSTDTQYF. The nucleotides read TGCAGCGTTTATCGTGGGATGTACCCCAGCACAGATACGCAGTATTTT.